These 27 T cell receptor beta chains share one sample of origin, sequenced in a study of T cell responses to AZD1222 COVID-19 vaccine. The assay was immunoSEQ multiplex PCR, and TCRdb's table has in-frame clones only and misses some. In the table there are 100,000 to 150,000 clones, over 75% of which are singletons. The sequencing used peripheral blood, collected on day 0 of AZD1222 vaccination. These receptors all stem from an adult in good health.

This clone was counted a few times. The rearrangement links TRBV11-2 to TRBJ1-2; the D gene is possibly TRBD1 (5 bases). The V end was cut by 5 bases, the J end by 5 bases, with 21 bases between. Germline CDR1 is SGHAT and CDR2 is FQNNGV. The CDR3 sequence is 16 residues long. CDR3: CASSPQTGQRGYGYTF. In DNA, the CDR3 is TGTGCCAGCAGCCCTCAGACGGGCCAACGGGGGTATGGCTACACCTTC.

This clone showed up just once. This sequence joins TRBV10-3 and TRBJ1-1; TRBD1 matches at 10 bases. Germline values: CDR1 ENHRY, CDR2 SYGVKD. The V and J ends lost 4 bases and 4 bases, in that order; junction bases with no gene match: 3. The CDR3 loop spans 14 amino acids. In DNA, the CDR3 is TGTGCCATCAGTGGGACAGGGGGTAGCACTGAAGCTTTCTTT. Translation: CAISGTGGSTEAFF.

This sequence joins TRBV15 and TRBJ1-2; 7 nucleotides line up with TRBD1. J gave up 5 bases and V 5 bases, and 11 bases lay outside the gene matches. Germline CDR1 LNHNV, CDR2 YYDKDF (reference sequence). CDR3 size: 15 residues. The CDR3 nucleotides are TGTGCCACCAGCGGAAGGGGACAGAGCGCTTATGGCTACACCTTC. Protein: CATSGRGQSAYGYTF.

J is TRBJ1-1 and V is TRBV6-6; D unresolved. Trimming pared 6 bases from V and 1 base from J, leaving 12 bases between. Germline values: CDR1 MNHNY, CDR2 SVGAGI (reference sequence). This CDR3 is 14 amino acids long. The CDR3 coding sequence is TGTGCCAGCAGAAACGGACTGACGAACACTGAAGCTTTCTTT. Translation gives CASRNGLTNTEAFF.

The V gene is TRBV4-1, the J gene TRBJ2-2; D possibly corresponds to TRBD1 (7 bases). The CDR3 spans 15 residues. CDR1 and CDR2 (germline): MGHRA, YSYEKL. V was clipped by 4 bases and J by 7 bases, with 16 bases between them. As DNA, the CDR3 is TGCGCCAGCAGCCGGGGGTCAGGGGGGTTCGGGGAGCTGTTTTTT. Amino acids: CASSRGSGGFGELFF.

The chain joins TRBV3-1 (or the pseudogene TRBV3-2) to TRBJ1-2; D possibly corresponds to TRBD1 (6 bases). From germline, CDR1 is LGHDT and CDR2 YNNKEL (reference sequence). This CDR3 contains 14 residues. V was cut by 0 bases and J by 6 bases, with 11 bases left in between. The CDR3 is CASSQDTGRDGYTF. Written as DNA, the CDR3 is TGTGCCAGCAGCCAAGATACAGGGAGGGATGGCTACACCTTC.

With respect to this clone: Mismatch with germline at one junction end may stem from a read error. The chain recombines TRBV3-1 (or the pseudogene TRBV3-2) with TRBJ1-5; perhaps TRBD1 as D (5 bases). CDR1 LGHDT and CDR2 YNNKEL come from the germline V gene (reference sequence). This CDR3 contains 16 residues. The CDR3 spells CASSRGTLVSHQPQHF. CDR3 in DNA: TGTGCCAGCAGCCGCGGGACCTTAGTTAGCCATCAGCCCCAGCATTTT.

This clone was found once. The J gene is TRBJ1-6, the V gene TRBV19; a weak D match, TRBD1 (5 bases). The germline CDR1 and CDR2 sequences are LNHDA and SQIVND (reference sequence). This CDR3 spans 13 amino acids. V shed 8 bases and J shed 10 bases, with 15 bases lying between them. This CDR3 is CASGAFGESPLHF. CDR3 nucleotide sequence: TGTGCCAGTGGGGCGTTCGGTGAATCACCCCTCCACTTT.

This chain uses TRBV15 with TRBJ2-3; TRBD1 is a possible D gene (6 bases). CDR3 size: 16 residues. Trimming took 2 bases from V and 1 from J, leaving 13 bases between them. In germline, CDR1 is LNHNV, CDR2 YYDKDF (reference sequence). CDR3 protein: CATSRHRDLRTDTQYF. The CDR3, as DNA: TGTGCCACCAGCAGACACAGGGACCTACGCACAGATACGCAGTATTTT.

The V and J genes are TRBV4-1 and TRBJ2-7; no clear D. The germline V gene encodes CDR1 MGHRA and CDR2 YSYEKL. Trimming cost V 1 base and J 0 bases, with 13 bases left between them. The CDR3 contains 16 residues. The chain's CDR3 is CASSQGPGRFSYEQYF. DNA for the CDR3: TGCGCCAGCAGCCAAGGACCTGGCAGGTTCTCCTACGAGCAGTACTTC.

This chain uses TRBV7-6 with TRBJ2-2; 8 bases are shared with TRBD1. The length of the CDR3 is 15 residues. Unmatched junction bases numbered 7, after V lost 5 bases and J lost 5 bases. Germline V gene sequence: CDR1 SGHVS, CDR2 FNYEAQ. CDR3 in DNA: TGTGCCAGCAGCCCCGGACAGGGATGGACCGGGGAGCTGTTTTTT. Translated: CASSPGQGWTGELFF.

The V gene is TRBV6-4, the J gene TRBJ1-2; D uncertain. The germline CDR1 and CDR2 sequences are MRHNA and SNTAGT. The CDR3 extends over 13 amino acids. Between the trimmed V and J ends, which lost 2 bases and 7 bases, there was a span of 11 bases. The CDR3 coding sequence is TGTGCCAGCAGTGACGACCCCGCCCGTGGCTACACCTTC. Translating it yields CASSDDPARGYTF.

V and J are TRBV5-4 and TRBJ2-7, with 11 bases aligning to TRBD1. Per the germline V gene, CDR1 is SGHNT and CDR2 is YYREEE (reference sequence). Losses at the gene ends were 4 bases for V and 4 bases for J; bases not matched to a gene: 4. This CDR3 comprises 14 residues. The CDR3 protein is CASSMGQGGYEQYF. In nucleotides, the CDR3 is TGTGCCAGCAGCATGGGACAGGGGGGATACGAGCAGTACTTC.

CDR3: CASSLGQGQETQYF. CDR3 in DNA: TGCGCCAGCAGCTTGGGGCAGGGTCAAGAGACCCAGTACTTC. J is TRBJ2-5 and V is TRBV5-1, with a weak D call TRBD1 (5 bases). V dropped 0 bases and J dropped 2 bases, with 8 bases sitting between them. The CDR3 totals 14 residues. Germline-derived CDR1 and CDR2 are SGHRS and YFSETQ.

This sequence joins TRBV3-1 (or the pseudogene TRBV3-2) and TRBJ2-7; possible D gene TRBD1, 5 bases. Trimming pared 4 bases from V and 4 bases from J, leaving 11 bases between. The CDR3 is 13 residues long. Germline V lookup: CDR1 LGHDT, CDR2 YNNKEL (reference sequence). The CDR3 is CASSPVGRYEQYF. For the CDR3, the DNA is TGTGCCAGCAGCCCGGTGGGGCGGTACGAGCAGTACTTC.

This chain links TRBV6-1 with TRBJ1-6; tentatively, D is TRBD1 (5 bases). This CDR3 spans 16 amino acids. CDR1 and CDR2 (germline): MNHNS, SASEGT. The ends were cut back, 0 bases at V and 7 bases at J, with 13 bases in the middle. CDR3 protein: CASSEALQGMNSPLHF. CDR3 DNA sequence: TGTGCCAGCAGTGAAGCGCTTCAGGGTATGAATTCACCCCTCCACTTT.

The V gene is TRBV4-3, the J gene TRBJ2-1; D unclear. V lost 1 base to trimming and J lost 2 bases, with 15 bases between them. Germline loops: CDR1 LGHNA, CDR2 YSLEER. This CDR3 contains 17 residues. The CDR3 reads CASSQAYGAAAYNEQFF. For the CDR3, the DNA is TGCGCCAGCAGCCAAGCATATGGTGCCGCCGCCTACAATGAGCAGTTCTTC.

This clone was seen a handful of times. V gene TRBV19 combines with J gene TRBJ1-2; maybe TRBD1 (5 bases). Germline V gives CDR1 LNHDA, CDR2 SQIVND (reference sequence). The CDR3 contains 14 residues. V was clipped by 3 bases and J by 0 bases, with 8 bases between them. The CDR3 DNA follows: TGTGCCAGTAGTATCAGGGATTCTAACTATGGCTACACCTTC. It yields the protein CASSIRDSNYGYTF.

The genes are TRBV19 and TRBJ2-7; 9 nucleotides align to TRBD1. V gave up 4 bases and J gave up 7 bases; unmatched junction bases: 11. Germline V gene data show CDR1 as LNHDA and CDR2 as SQIVND (reference sequence). The CDR3 is 15 residues long. CDR3 DNA sequence: TGTGCCAGTAGTAACCCGGGACAGGGCTTATGGGAGCAGTACTTC. Its protein product is CASSNPGQGLWEQYF. Variable domain in full (rest from reference TRBV19 and TRBJ2-7): DGGITQSPKYLFRKEGQNVTLSCEQNLNHDAMYWYRQDPGQGLRLIYYSQIVNDFQKGDIAEGYSVSREKKESFPLTVTSAQKNPTAFYLCASSNPGQGLWEQYFGPGTRLTVT.

The J gene is TRBJ1-1, the V gene TRBV4-1; unclear D gene. Germline assignment: CDR1 MGHRA and CDR2 YSYEKL. The CDR3 contains 13 residues. V lost 3 bases and J 0 bases, leaving 5 bases between the germline ends. CDR3 sequence: CASSQGMNTEAFF. The CDR3 bases are TGCGCCAGCAGCCAGGGGATGAACACTGAAGCTTTCTTT.

The rearrangement joins TRBV27 to TRBJ1-3; D possibly corresponds to TRBD1 (5 bases). Trimming shortened V by 7 bases and J by 0 bases, and 22 bases separated the two germline ends. This CDR3 has 18 amino acids. Germline V gene lookup returns CDR1 MNHEY and CDR2 SMNVEV (reference sequence). As DNA, the CDR3 is TGTGCCAGCATTAGGGGCGAGTGGGAGTACTTCTCTGGAAACACCATATATTTT. Its translation: CASIRGEWEYFSGNTIYF.

V usage is TRBV7-2 and J usage is TRBJ1-1; D remains unclear. V lost 5 bases, J lost 4 bases, and 14 bases lay in between. Germline V gives CDR1 SGHTA, CDR2 FQGNSA. This CDR3 comprises 14 residues. In nucleotides, the CDR3 is TGTGCCAGCAGCCCGATACGGGGTGGCACTGAAGCTTTCTTT. It specifies CASSPIRGGTEAFF.

The chain carries TRBV5-6 and TRBJ1-5; D is ambiguous. This CDR3 has 16 residues. V was shortened by 3 bases and J by 0 bases, with 13 bases between the two germline ends. CDR1 and CDR2 from the germline V gene are SGHDT and YYEEEE. CDR3 region: CASSSGPPYSNQPQHF. In DNA, the CDR3 is TGTGCCAGCAGCTCGGGTCCCCCATATAGCAATCAGCCCCAGCATTTT.

The chain links TRBV6-2 or TRBV6-3 to TRBJ1-1, with no clear D. CDR1 MNHEY and CDR2 SVGEGT come from the germline V gene. V was clipped by 6 bases and J by 0 bases, with 11 bases between them. The CDR3 has 14 residues. CDR3 sequence (DNA): TGTGCCAGCAGCCCACAGCTTATGAACACTGAAGCTTTCTTT. Its protein product is CASSPQLMNTEAFF.

This clone was counted a single time. CDR3 sequence: CASSLTLAYEQYF. The CDR3 coding sequence is TGTGCCAGCAGTCTGACCCTTGCCTACGAGCAGTACTTC. The chain carries TRBV2 and TRBJ2-7; no definite D call. Germline lookup yields CDR1 SNHLY and CDR2 FYNNEI. V was trimmed by 5 bases and J by 2 bases, leaving 10 bases between them. The CDR3 loop spans 13 amino acids.

The chain combines TRBV5-6 with TRBJ1-2, with D possibly being TRBD1 (6 bases). Trimming shortened V by 4 bases and J by 3 bases, and 28 bases separated the two germline ends. CDR3 size: 19 residues. Germline CDR1 and CDR2: SGHDT and YYEEEE. The CDR3 DNA is TGTGCCAGCAGCCCACTCGGGTCGGGGGGCACCCCAGGATACTATGGCTACACCTTC. Its translation is CASSPLGSGGTPGYYGYTF.

This chain connects TRBV27 to TRBJ1-5, with a weak D call TRBD1 (5 bases). CDR1 MNHEY and CDR2 SMNVEV come from the germline V gene (reference sequence). The CDR3 loop spans 14 amino acids. Trimming pared 5 bases from V and 6 bases from J, leaving 14 bases between. This chain's CDR3 is CASSPGPAGQPQHF. DNA of the CDR3: TGTGCCAGCAGTCCGGGACCAGCGGGTCAGCCCCAGCATTTT.